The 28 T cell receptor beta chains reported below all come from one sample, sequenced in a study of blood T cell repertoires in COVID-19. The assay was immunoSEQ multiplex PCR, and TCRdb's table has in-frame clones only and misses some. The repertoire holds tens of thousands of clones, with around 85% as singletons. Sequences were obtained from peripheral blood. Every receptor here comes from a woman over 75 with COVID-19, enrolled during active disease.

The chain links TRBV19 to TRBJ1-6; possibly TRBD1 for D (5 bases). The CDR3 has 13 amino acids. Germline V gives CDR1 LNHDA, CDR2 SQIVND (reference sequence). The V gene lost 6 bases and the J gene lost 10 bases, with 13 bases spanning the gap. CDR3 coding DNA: TGTGCCAGTAGATCCTTGACAGACTCACCCCTCCACTTT. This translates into CASRSLTDSPLHF.

CDR3 nucleotide sequence: TGTGCCAGCAGCGGACAGGGGTATCTGACCGGGGAGCTGTTTTTT. Amino acid sequence: CASSGQGYLTGELFF. The rearrangement links TRBV9 to TRBJ2-2; 8 nucleotides agree with TRBD1. The trim removed 3 bases at V and 5 bases at J, leaving 6 bases unmatched. This CDR3 region has 15 residues. Germline V gene data show CDR1 as SGDLS and CDR2 as YYNGEE.

CDR3 sequence (DNA): TGTGCCAGCAGCTACACAGGGAACACTGAAGCTTTCTTT. It translates to CASSYTGNTEAFF. The chain is built from TRBV5-4 and TRBJ1-1; TRBD1 is a possible D gene (5 bases). CDR1 is SGHNT and CDR2 is YYREEE in the germline V gene (reference sequence). Trimming took off 3 bases at V and 1 base at J, with 7 bases between the two ends. The CDR3 has 13 amino acids.

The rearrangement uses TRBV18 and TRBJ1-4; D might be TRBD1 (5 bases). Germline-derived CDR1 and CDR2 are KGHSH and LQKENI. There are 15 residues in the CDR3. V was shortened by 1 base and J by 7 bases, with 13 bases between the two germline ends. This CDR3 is CASSPQSSGGEKLFF. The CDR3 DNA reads TGTGCCAGCTCACCACAATCTTCCGGGGGTGAAAAACTGTTTTTT.

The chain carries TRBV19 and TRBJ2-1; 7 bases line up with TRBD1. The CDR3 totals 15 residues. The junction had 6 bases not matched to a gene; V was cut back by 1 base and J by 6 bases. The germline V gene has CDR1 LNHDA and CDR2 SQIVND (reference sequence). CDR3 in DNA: TGTGCCAGTAGTATAGCGAGGGGGCGGAGCAATGAGCAGTTCTTC. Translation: CASSIARGRSNEQFF.

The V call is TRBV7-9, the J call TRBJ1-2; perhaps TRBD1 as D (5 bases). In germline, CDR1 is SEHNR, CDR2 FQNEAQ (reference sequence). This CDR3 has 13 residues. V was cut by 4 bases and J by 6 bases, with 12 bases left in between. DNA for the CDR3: TGTGCCAGCAGCTCCTCTTGGGGCCATGGCTACACCTTC. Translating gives CASSSSWGHGYTF.

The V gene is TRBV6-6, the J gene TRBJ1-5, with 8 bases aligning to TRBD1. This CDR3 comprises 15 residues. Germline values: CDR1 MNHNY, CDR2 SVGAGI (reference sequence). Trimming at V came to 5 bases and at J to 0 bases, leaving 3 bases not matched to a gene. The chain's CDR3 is CASSDRGLSNQPQHF. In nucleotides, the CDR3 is TGTGCCAGCAGTGACAGGGGTCTTAGCAATCAGCCCCAGCATTTT.

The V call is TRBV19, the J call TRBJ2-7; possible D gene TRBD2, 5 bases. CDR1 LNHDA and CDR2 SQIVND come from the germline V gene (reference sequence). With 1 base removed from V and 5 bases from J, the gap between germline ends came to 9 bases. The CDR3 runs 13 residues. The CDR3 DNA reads TGTGCCAGTAGTATAGTTGGTAGCGACGAGCAGTACTTC. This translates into CASSIVGSDEQYF.

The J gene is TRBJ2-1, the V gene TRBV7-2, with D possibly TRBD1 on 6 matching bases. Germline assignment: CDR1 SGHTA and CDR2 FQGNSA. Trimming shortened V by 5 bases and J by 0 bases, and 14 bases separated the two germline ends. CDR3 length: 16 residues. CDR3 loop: CASSIPTGSSYNEQFF. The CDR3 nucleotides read TGTGCCAGCAGCATACCAACAGGGAGCTCCTACAATGAGCAGTTCTTC. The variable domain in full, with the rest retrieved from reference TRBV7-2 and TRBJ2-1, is GAGVSQSPSNKVTEKGKDVELRCDPISGHTALYWYRQSLGQGLEFLIYFQGNSAPDKSGLPSDRFSAERTGGSVSTLTIQRTQQEDSAVYLCASSIPTGSSYNEQFFGPGTRLTVL.

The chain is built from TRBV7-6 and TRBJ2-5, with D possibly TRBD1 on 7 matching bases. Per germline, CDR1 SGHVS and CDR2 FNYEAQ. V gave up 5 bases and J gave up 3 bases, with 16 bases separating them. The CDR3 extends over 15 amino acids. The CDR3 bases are TGTGCCAGCAGCGTCCTCAGGGGGGTCGAAGAGACCCAGTACTTC. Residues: CASSVLRGVEETQYF.

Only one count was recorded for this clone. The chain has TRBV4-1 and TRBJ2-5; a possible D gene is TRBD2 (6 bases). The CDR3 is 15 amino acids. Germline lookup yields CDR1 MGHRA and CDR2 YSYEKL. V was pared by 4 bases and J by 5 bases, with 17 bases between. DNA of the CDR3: TGCGCCAGCAGCCTGGCCGGGACTGCCCCGGAGACCCAGTACTTC. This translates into CASSLAGTAPETQYF.

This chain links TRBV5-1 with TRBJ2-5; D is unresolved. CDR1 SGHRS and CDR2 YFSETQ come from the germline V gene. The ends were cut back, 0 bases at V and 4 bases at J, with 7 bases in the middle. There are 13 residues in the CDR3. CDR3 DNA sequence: TGCGCCAGCAGCTTGGTCGCCGGAGAGACCCAGTACTTC. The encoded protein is CASSLVAGETQYF.

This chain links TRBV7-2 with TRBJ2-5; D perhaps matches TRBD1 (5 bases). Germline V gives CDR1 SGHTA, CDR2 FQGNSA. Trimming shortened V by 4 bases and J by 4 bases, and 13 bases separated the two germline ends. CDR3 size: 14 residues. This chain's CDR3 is CASSYQGFVETQYF. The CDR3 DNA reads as TGTGCCAGCAGCTATCAGGGTTTCGTAGAGACCCAGTACTTC. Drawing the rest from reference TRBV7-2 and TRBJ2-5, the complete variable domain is GAGVSQSPSNKVTEKGKDVELRCDPISGHTALYWYRQSLGQGLEFLIYFQGNSAPDKSGLPSDRFSAERTGGSVSTLTIQRTQQEDSAVYLCASSYQGFVETQYFGPGTRLLVL.

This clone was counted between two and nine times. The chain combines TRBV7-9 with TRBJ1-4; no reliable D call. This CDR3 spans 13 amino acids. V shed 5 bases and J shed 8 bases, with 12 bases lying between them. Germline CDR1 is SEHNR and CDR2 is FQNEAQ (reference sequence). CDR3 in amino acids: CASSQSGREKLFF. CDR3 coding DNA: TGTGCCAGCAGCCAGTCGGGTCGGGAAAAACTGTTTTTT.

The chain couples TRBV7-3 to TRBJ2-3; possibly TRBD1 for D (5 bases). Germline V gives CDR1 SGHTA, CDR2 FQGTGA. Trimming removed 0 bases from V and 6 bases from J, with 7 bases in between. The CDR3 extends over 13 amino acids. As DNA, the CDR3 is TGTGCCAGCAGCTTAACGAAGGGGGATACGCAGTATTTT. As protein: CASSLTKGDTQYF.

CDR3 sequence: CASSSGQLTDTQYF. CDR3 DNA sequence: TGTGCCAGTAGTTCGGGACAGCTCACAGATACGCAGTATTTT. V usage is TRBV19 and J usage is TRBJ2-3; the match to TRBD1 covers 7 bases. V lost 5 bases to trimming and J lost 2 bases; unmatched junction nucleotides: 4. In germline, CDR1 is LNHDA, CDR2 SQIVND (reference sequence). The CDR3 is made up of 14 amino acids.

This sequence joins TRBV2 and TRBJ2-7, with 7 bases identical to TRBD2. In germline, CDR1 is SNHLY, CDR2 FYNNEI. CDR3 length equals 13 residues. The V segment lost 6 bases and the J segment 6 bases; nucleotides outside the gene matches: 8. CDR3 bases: TGTGCCAGCAGGGAAACTAGCGCCTCCGAGCAGTACTTC. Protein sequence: CASRETSASEQYF.

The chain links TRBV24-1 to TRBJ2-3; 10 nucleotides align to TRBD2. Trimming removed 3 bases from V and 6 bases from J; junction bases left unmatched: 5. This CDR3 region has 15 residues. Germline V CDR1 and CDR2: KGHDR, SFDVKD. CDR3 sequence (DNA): TGTGCCACCAGTGATCTGCTAGCGGGAGTGGATACGCAGTATTTT. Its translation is CATSDLLAGVDTQYF.

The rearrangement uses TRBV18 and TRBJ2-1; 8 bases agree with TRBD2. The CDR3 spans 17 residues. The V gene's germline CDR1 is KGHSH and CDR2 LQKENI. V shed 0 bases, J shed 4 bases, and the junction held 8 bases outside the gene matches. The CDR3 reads CASSPPVSGGRYNEQFF. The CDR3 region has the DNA TGTGCCAGCTCACCACCGGTCAGCGGGGGCCGTTACAATGAGCAGTTCTTC. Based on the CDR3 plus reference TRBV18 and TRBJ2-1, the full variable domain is NAGVMQNPRHLVRRRGQEARLRCSPMKGHSHVYWYRQLPEEGLKFMVYLQKENIIDESGMPKERFSAEFPKEGPSILRIQQVVRGDSAAYFCASSPPVSGGRYNEQFFGPGTRLTVL.

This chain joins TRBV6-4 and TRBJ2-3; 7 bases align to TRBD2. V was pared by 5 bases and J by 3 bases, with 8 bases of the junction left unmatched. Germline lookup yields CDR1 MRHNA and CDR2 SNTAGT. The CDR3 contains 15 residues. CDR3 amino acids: CASSLGHGGTDTQYF. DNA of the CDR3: TGTGCCAGCAGTCTGGGGCACGGGGGGACAGATACGCAGTATTTT.

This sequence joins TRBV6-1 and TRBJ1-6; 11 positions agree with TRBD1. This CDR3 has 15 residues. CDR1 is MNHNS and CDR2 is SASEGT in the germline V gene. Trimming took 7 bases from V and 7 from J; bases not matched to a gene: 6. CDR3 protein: CASTLRDRGNSPLHF. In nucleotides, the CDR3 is TGTGCCAGCACCCTCCGGGACAGGGGGAATTCACCCCTCCACTTT.

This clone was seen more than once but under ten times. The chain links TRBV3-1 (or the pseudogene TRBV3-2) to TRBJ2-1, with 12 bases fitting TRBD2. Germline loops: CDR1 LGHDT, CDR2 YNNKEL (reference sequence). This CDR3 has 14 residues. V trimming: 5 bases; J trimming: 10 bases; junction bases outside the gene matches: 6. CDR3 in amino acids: CASSDTSGGYEQFF. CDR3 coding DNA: TGTGCCAGCAGCGATACTAGCGGGGGGTACGAGCAGTTCTTC.

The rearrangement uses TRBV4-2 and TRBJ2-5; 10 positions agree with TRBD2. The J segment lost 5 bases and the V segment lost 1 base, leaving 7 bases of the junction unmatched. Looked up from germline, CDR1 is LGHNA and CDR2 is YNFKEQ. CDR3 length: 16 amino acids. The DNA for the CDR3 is TGTGCCAGCAGCCAAGTTCGCGCTAGCGGGAGTGAGACCCAGTACTTC. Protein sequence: CASSQVRASGSETQYF.

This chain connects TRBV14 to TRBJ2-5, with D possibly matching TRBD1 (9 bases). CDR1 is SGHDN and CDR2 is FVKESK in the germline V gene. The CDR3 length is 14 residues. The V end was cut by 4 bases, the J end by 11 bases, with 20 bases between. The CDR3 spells CASSPQGAGGNQYF. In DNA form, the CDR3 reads TGTGCCAGCAGCCCACAGGGGGCGGGAGGAAATCAGTACTTC.

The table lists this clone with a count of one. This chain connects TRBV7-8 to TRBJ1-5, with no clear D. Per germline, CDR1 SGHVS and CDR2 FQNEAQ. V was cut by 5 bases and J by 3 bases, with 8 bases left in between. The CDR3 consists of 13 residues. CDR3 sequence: CASSRSLNQPQHF. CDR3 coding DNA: TGTGCCAGCAGCCGGAGCCTCAATCAGCCCCAGCATTTT.

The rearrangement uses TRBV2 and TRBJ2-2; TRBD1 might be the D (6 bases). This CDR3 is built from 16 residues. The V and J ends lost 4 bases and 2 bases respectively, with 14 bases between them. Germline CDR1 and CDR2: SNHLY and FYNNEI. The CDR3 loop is CASSGRWTENTGELFF. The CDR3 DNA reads TGTGCCAGCAGTGGCCGATGGACAGAAAACACCGGGGAGCTGTTTTTT.

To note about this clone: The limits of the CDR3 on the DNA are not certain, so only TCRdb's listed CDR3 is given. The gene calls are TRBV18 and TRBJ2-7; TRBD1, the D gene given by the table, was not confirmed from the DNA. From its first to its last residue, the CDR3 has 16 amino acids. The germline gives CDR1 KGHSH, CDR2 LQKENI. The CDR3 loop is CASSPIRARGPYEQYF.

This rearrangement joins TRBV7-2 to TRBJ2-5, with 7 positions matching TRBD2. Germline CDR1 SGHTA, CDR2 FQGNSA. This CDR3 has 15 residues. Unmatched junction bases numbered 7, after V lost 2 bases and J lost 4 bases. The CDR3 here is CASSLRRGVGETQYF. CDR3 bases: TGTGCCAGCAGCTTACGACGGGGGGTGGGAGAGACCCAGTACTTC.